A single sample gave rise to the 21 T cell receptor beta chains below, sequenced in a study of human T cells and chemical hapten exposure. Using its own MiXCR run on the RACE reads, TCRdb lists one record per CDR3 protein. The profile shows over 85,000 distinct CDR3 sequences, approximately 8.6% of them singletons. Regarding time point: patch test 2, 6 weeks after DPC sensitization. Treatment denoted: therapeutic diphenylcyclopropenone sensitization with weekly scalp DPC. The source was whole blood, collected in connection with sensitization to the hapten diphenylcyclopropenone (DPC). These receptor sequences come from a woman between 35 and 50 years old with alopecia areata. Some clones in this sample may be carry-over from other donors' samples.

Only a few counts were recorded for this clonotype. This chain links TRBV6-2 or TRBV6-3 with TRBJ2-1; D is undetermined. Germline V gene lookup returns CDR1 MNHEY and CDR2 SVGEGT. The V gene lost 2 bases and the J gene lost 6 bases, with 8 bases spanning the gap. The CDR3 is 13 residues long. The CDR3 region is CASSYRVLNEQFF. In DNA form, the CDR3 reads TGTGCCAGCAGTTACAGGGTACTCAATGAGCAGTTCTTC.

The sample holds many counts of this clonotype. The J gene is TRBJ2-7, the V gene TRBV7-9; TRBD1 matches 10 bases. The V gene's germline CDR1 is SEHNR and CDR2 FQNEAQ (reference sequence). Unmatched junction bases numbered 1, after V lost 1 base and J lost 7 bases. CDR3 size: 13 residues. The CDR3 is CASSLGTGGEQYF. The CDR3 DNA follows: TGTGCCAGCAGCTTAGGGACAGGGGGAGAGCAGTACTTC.

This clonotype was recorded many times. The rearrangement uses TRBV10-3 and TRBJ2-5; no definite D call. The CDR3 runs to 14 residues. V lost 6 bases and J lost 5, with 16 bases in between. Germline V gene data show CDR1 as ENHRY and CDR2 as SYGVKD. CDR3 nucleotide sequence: TGTGCCATCAGAGACTTGGAACTGGCGGAGACCCAGTACTTC. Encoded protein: CAIRDLELAETQYF.

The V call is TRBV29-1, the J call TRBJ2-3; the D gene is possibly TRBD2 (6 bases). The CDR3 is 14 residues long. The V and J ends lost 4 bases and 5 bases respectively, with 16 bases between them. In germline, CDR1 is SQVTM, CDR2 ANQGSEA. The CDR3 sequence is CSVGPGSSLDTQYF. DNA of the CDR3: TGCAGCGTTGGCCCCGGGAGTTCGTTAGATACGCAGTATTTT.

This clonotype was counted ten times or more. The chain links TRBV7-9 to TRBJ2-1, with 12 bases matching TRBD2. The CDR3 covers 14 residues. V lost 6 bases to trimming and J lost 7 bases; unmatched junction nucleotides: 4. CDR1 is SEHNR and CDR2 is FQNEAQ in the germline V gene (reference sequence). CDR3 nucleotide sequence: TGTGCCAGCAGTCTAGCGGGAGGGTCTAATGAGCAGTTCTTC. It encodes CASSLAGGSNEQFF. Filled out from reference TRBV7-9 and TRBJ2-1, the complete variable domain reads DTGVSQNPRHKITKRGQNVTFRCDPISEHNRLYWYRQTLGQGPEFLTYFQNEAQLEKSRLLSDRFSAERPKGSFSTLEIQRTEQGDSAMYLCASSLAGGSNEQFFGPGTRLTVL.

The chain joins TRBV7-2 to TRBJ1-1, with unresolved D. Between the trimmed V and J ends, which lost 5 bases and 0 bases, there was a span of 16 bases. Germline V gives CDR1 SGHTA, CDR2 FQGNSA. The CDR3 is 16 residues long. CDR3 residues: CASSLRSSRVNTEAFF. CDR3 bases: TGTGCCAGCAGCCTTAGAAGCTCAAGGGTGAACACTGAAGCTTTCTTT.

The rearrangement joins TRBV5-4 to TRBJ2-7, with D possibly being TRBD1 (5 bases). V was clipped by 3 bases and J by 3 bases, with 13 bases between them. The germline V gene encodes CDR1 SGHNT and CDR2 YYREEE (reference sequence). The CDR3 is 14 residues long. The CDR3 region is CASSSLGASYEQYF. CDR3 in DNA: TGTGCCAGCAGCTCCCTAGGGGCCAGCTACGAGCAGTACTTC.

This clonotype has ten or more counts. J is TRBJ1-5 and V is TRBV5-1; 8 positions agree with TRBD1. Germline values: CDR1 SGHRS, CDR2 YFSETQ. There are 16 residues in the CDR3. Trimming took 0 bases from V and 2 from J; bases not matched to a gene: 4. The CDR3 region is CASSLGLTGGNQPQHF. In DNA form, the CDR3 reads TGCGCCAGCAGCTTGGGGCTGACAGGGGGCAATCAGCCCCAGCATTTT.

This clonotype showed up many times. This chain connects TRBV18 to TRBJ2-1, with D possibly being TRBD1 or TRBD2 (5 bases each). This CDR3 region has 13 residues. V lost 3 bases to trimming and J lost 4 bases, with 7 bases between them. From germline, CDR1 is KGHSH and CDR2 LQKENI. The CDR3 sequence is CASSPGVYNEQFF. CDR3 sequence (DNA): TGTGCCAGCTCACCGGGGGTTTACAATGAGCAGTTCTTC.

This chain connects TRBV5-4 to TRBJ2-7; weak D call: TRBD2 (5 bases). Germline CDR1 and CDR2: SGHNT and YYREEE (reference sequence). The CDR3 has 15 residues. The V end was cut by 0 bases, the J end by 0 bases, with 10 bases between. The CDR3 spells CASSLGVASSYEQYF. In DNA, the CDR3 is TGTGCCAGCAGCTTGGGGGTAGCGAGCTCCTACGAGCAGTACTTC.

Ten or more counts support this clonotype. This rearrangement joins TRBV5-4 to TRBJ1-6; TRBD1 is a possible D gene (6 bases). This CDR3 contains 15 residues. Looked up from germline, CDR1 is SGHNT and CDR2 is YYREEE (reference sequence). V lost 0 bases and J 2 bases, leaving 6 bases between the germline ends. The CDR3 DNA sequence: TGTGCCAGCAGCTTGGGGACAGCCTATAATTCACCCCTCCACTTT. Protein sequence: CASSLGTAYNSPLHF.

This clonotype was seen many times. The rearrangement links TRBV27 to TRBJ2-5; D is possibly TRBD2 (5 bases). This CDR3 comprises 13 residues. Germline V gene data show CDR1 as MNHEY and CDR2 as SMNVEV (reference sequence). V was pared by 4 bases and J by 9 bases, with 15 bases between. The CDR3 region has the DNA TGTGCCAGCAGTTCCCCGGGGTGGGTGGCCCAGTACTTC. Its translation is CASSSPGWVAQYF.

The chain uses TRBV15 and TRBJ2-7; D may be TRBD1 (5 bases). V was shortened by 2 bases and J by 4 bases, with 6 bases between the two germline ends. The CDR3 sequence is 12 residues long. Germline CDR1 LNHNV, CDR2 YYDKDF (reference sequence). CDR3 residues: CATSRQGYEQYF. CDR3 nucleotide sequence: TGTGCCACCAGCAGACAGGGTTACGAGCAGTACTTC.

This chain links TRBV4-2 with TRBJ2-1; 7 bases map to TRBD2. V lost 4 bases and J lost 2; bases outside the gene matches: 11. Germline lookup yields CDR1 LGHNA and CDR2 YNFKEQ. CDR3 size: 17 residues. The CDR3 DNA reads TGTGCCAGCAGCCCGGGCGGCTCTAGCGGTACCTACAATGAGCAGTTCTTC. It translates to CASSPGGSSGTYNEQFF.

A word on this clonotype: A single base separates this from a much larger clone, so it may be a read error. As DNA, the CDR3 is TGTGCCAGCAGAGGGTGGGAGGGTTCGGATACGCGGTATTTT. As protein: CASRGWEGSDTRYF. The gene calls are TRBV5-4 and TRBJ2-3; the match to TRBD2 covers 7 bases. The CDR3 covers 14 residues. Per germline, CDR1 SGHNT and CDR2 YYREEE (reference sequence). The full variable domain, its missing parts supplied by reference TRBV5-4 and TRBJ2-3, is ETGVTQSPTHLIKTRGQQVTLRCSSQSGHNTVSWYQQALGQGPQFIFQYYREEENGRGNFPPRFSGLQFPNYSSELNVNALELDDSALYLCASRGWEGSDTRYFGPGTRLTVL.

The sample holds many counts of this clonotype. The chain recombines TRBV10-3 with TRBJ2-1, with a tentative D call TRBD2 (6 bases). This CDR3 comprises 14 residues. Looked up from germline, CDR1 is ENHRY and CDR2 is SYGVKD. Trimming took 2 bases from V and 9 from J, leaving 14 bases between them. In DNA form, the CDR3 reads TGTGCCATCAGTGAGCGGGAGAGGGTCGGTGAGCAGTTCTTC. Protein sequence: CAISERERVGEQFF.

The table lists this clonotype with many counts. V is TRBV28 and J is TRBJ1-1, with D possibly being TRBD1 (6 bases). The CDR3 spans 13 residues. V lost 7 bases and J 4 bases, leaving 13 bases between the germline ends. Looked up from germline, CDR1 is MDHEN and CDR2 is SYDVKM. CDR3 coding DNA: TGTGCCAGCATCGGTAACAGGGTCACTGAAGCTTTCTTT. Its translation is CASIGNRVTEAFF.

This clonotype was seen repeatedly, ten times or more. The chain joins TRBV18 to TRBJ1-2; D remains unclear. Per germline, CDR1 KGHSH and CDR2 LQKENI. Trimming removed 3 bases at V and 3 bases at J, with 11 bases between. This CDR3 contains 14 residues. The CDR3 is CASSPREDHYGYTF. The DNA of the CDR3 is TGTGCCAGCTCACCCCGAGAGGACCACTATGGCTACACCTTC.

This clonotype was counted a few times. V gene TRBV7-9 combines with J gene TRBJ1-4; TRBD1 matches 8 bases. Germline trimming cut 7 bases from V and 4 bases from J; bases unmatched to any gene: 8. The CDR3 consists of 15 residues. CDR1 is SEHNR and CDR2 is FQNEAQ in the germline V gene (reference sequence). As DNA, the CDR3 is TGTGCCAGCATGCTTAGACAGGGGCTTAATGAAAAACTGTTTTTT. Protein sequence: CASMLRQGLNEKLFF.

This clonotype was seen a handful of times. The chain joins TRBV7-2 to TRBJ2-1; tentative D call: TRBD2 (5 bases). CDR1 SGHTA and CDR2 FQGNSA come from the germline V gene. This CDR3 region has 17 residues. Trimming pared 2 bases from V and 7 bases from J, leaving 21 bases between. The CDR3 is CASSLSRGGAERNEQFF. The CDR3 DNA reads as TGTGCCAGCAGCTTAAGTAGAGGCGGAGCGGAGAGGAATGAGCAGTTCTTC.

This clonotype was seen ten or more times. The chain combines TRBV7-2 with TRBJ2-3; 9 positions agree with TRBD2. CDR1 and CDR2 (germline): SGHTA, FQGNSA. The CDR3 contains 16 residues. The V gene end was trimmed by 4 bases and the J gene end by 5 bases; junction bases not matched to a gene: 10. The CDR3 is CASSSERVAGEDTQYF. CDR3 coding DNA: TGTGCCAGCAGCTCCGAACGGGTAGCGGGAGAAGATACGCAGTATTTT.